Below, 9 T cell receptor beta chains from the same sample are listed, as sequenced in a study of cytomegalovirus exposure and HLA in healthy donors. Data came from immunoSEQ multiplex PCR; TCRdb stores just in-frame clones and leaves some out. The profile shows roughly 130,000 clones, 85% to 90% of them singletons. Sample: PBMCs. These TCRs come from a woman in her 30s in good health and CMV-seropositive.

This clone has a single count. This chain uses TRBV5-4 with TRBJ2-1; D ambiguous. Germline loops: CDR1 SGHNT, CDR2 YYREEE (reference sequence). This CDR3 region has 14 residues. The V end was cut by 2 bases, the J end by 0 bases, with 6 bases between. The CDR3 DNA reads TGTGCCAGCAGCTTTTCTAGCTCCTACAATGAGCAGTTCTTC. It translates to CASSFSSSYNEQFF.

The V call is TRBV29-1, the J call TRBJ2-1; 7 bases line up with TRBD2. This CDR3 spans 14 amino acids. Germline V gene sequence: CDR1 SQVTM, CDR2 ANQGSEA. Unmatched junction bases numbered 11, after V lost 4 bases and J lost 8 bases. CDR3 in DNA: TGCAGCGTTGCCAATGGGACTAAGATAGATGAGCAGTTCTTC. Its protein product is CSVANGTKIDEQFF.

The V call is TRBV27, the J call TRBJ2-7; a weak D match, TRBD1 (6 bases). Germline V gene lookup returns CDR1 MNHEY and CDR2 SMNVEV (reference sequence). The CDR3 extends over 14 amino acids. Trimming pared 1 base from V and 5 bases from J, leaving 12 bases between. The CDR3 bases are TGTGCCAGCAGTTTATGGGGGCTAACCAACGAGCAGTACTTC. Amino acid sequence: CASSLWGLTNEQYF.

Regarding this clone: The sample has other DNA sequences that encode this CDR3 too. The chain combines TRBV2 with TRBJ2-7, with 14 bases matching TRBD2. The CDR3 contains 19 residues. J gave up 3 bases and V 9 bases, and 19 bases lay outside the gene matches. Germline values: CDR1 SNHLY, CDR2 FYNNEI. The CDR3 here is CASSFRQGGTSGRIYEQYF. The CDR3 bases are TGTGCCAGTAGTTTCCGACAGGGCGGGACTAGCGGGAGAATCTACGAGCAGTACTTC.

The chain is built from TRBV5-6 and TRBJ1-2; D may be TRBD1 (6 bases). Germline V lookup: CDR1 SGHDT, CDR2 YYEEEE. Trimming left V 1 base short and J 3 bases short, with 10 bases between. CDR3 length: 14 amino acids. CDR3 loop: CASSLTGYDYGYTF. In nucleotides, the CDR3 is TGTGCCAGCAGCTTGACAGGGTACGACTATGGCTACACCTTC.

The table lists this clone with a count of one. The CDR3 sequence is CASSPRTVGNQPQHF. CDR3 nucleotides: TGTGCCAGCTCACCCCGGACAGTGGGCAATCAGCCCCAGCATTTT. This chain connects TRBV18 to TRBJ1-5, with D possibly TRBD1 on 6 matching bases. Between the trimmed V and J ends, which lost 3 bases and 2 bases, there was a span of 11 bases. The germline gives CDR1 KGHSH, CDR2 LQKENI. The CDR3 runs to 15 residues.

The chain is built from TRBV4-1 and TRBJ2-7, with 13 bases lining up with TRBD2. CDR3 length: 16 amino acids. V lost 2 bases, J lost 3 bases, and 4 bases stayed unmatched. In germline, CDR1 is MGHRA, CDR2 YSYEKL. The CDR3 region is CASSQLLAGGDYEQYF. The CDR3 DNA reads as TGCGCCAGCAGCCAATTACTAGCGGGAGGGGACTACGAGCAGTACTTC.

The V gene is TRBV7-8, the J gene TRBJ2-1; TRBD1 might be the D (6 bases). The CDR3 runs 12 residues. Trimming took 6 bases from V and 8 from J, leaving 11 bases between them. Germline CDR1 reads SGHVS; CDR2 reads FQNEAQ. The CDR3: CASRSGVHEQFF. In nucleotides, the CDR3 is TGTGCCAGCAGATCAGGGGTCCATGAGCAGTTCTTC.

The chain links TRBV5-4 to TRBJ1-5; 7 positions agree with TRBD1. The CDR3 has 14 amino acids. V was clipped by 3 bases and J by 4 bases; unmatched bases: 4. The germline V gene has CDR1 SGHNT and CDR2 YYREEE (reference sequence). The CDR3 protein is CASSSGGRNQPQHF. CDR3 DNA sequence: TGTGCCAGCAGCTCAGGGGGTCGGAATCAGCCCCAGCATTTT.